This T cell receptor beta chain emerged from a study of T cell changes during pregnancy in multiple sclerosis. The CDR3 is 14 amino acids. V was pared by 2 bases and J by 7 bases, with 5 bases of the junction left unmatched. Germline V gene sequence: CDR1 SEHNR, CDR2 FQNEAQ (reference sequence). Sequencing was performed with immunoSEQ multiplex PCR; in TCRdb, only in-frame clones are kept and a portion is missing. The sample has 30,000 to 45,000 clones; 80% to 95% are singletons. The sequence was obtained from a female donor with multiple sclerosis, enrolled in a pregnancy study. The material sequenced was CD4+ T cells from peripheral blood mononuclear cells, taken in the third trimester of pregnancy. This rearrangement joins TRBV7-9 to TRBJ2-1; TRBD1 agrees at 7 bases. The CDR3 sequence is CASSLIQGRNEQFF. The DNA of the CDR3 is TGTGCCAGCAGCTTAATACAGGGGCGGAATGAGCAGTTCTTC. Looking up the rest from reference TRBV7-9 and TRBJ2-1 gives the full variable domain: DTGVSQNPRHKITKRGQNVTFRCDPISEHNRLYWYRQTLGQGPEFLTYFQNEAQLEKSRLLSDRFSAERPKGSFSTLEIQRTEQGDSAMYLCASSLIQGRNEQFFGPGTRLTVL.